The subject of this entry is one T cell receptor (beta chain). The sample belongs to a study of blood T cell repertoires in COVID-19. Background on the study: The United States, Italy and Spain supplied acute and convalescent COVID-19 samples. PBMCs, B-cell-depleted T cells, or T cells were the source of the cDNA or gDNA that made up the material.

Authors' data handling: Reference gene primer amplification yielded estimated nucleated cell counts. Clones were read by immunoSEQ multiplex PCR, and TCRdb kept only the in-frame ones, dropping some. The V and J calls and clone size were taken over from that table, and D and trimming were inferred from the DNA. This sample yields more than 95,000 clones, of which 55% to 70% are seen a single time; around 2% belongs to the top ten. Trimming at V came to 4 bases and at J to 2 bases, leaving 9 bases not matched to a gene. The CDR3 extends over 15 amino acids. CDR1 and CDR2 from the germline V gene are SGDLS and YYNGEE.

The sequenced sample consisted of peripheral blood. The rearrangement links TRBV9 to TRBJ2-7, with TRBD1 matching over 7 bases. This TCR derives from a woman in her seventies with acute or convalescent COVID-19. The CDR3 DNA is TGTGCCAGCAGCCTCTCGGGGACAGCCGCCTACGAGCAGTACTTC. Translation gives CASSLSGTAAYEQYF.